This TCR beta chain was documented in a study of blood T cell repertoires in COVID-19. Whole-study context: The United States, Italy and Spain were the sources of the acute and convalescent COVID-19 samples. The cDNA or gDNA used as material had been derived from T cells, B-cell-depleted T cells, or PBMCs.

V gave up 3 bases and J gave up 3 bases; unmatched junction bases: 4. The CDR3 loop spans 15 amino acids. Looked up from germline, CDR1 is ENHRY and CDR2 is SYGVKD. Original data processing: It was from reference gene primer amplification that nucleated cell counts were estimated. The table came from immunoSEQ multiplex PCR; TCRdb's copy has only in-frame clones and leaves some out. V, J and clone size are those of that table, while D and trimming were read from the DNA. The sample contains 110,000 to 150,000 clones, about four fifths of which appear only once. This clone was counted a few times. The sample taken for sequencing was peripheral blood. This TCR was sampled from a woman of 80 years or more with acute or convalescent COVID-19. This rearrangement joins TRBV10-3 to TRBJ2-7, with 11 positions matching TRBD2. Here the CDR3 DNA reads TGTGCCATCAGTGATACTAGCGGGGGCCTCTACGAGCAGTACTTC. Translated: CAISDTSGGLYEQYF.